Each of the 10 T cell receptor beta chains below was sequenced from the same sample in a study of human T cells and chemical hapten exposure. MiXCR, run by TCRdb on the RACE reads, gives a single entry per CDR3 protein. The sample contains some 42,000 distinct CDR3 sequences, approximately 9% of which appear only once. Described time point: patch test 2, 6 weeks after DPC sensitization. Treatment noted: therapeutic diphenylcyclopropenone sensitization with weekly scalp DPC. Sequencing was performed on whole blood, taken in connection with sensitization to the hapten diphenylcyclopropenone (DPC). Receptors originate from a woman in her thirties or forties with alopecia areata. Some clones in this sample may be carry-over from other donors' samples.

This clonotype appeared a single time. The rearrangement joins TRBV29-1 to TRBJ2-7; 9 nucleotides line up with TRBD1. The CDR3 consists of 11 residues. Germline values: CDR1 SQVTM, CDR2 ANQGSEA. The V and J ends lost 7 bases and 6 bases, in that order; junction bases with no gene match: 4. The CDR3 sequence: CSGGTGSEQYF. CDR3 bases: TGCAGCGGAGGGACAGGGTCCGAGCAGTACTTC.

The rearrangement joins TRBV28 to TRBJ1-5, with TRBD1 matching 7 bases. This CDR3 spans 14 amino acids. Germline V gene data show CDR1 as MDHEN and CDR2 as SYDVKM. J was trimmed by 7 bases and V by 6 bases; bases with no gene match: 9. CDR3 loop: CASRTSGQRQPQHF. The CDR3 nucleotides read TGTGCCAGCAGGACTTCGGGACAGAGGCAGCCCCAGCATTTT.

The chain couples TRBV4-1 to TRBJ2-7; D not resolved. CDR1 is MGHRA, CDR2 YSYEKL, per germline. V lost 4 bases and J 1 base, leaving 8 bases between the germline ends. The CDR3 is made up of 13 amino acids. CDR3 sequence (DNA): TGCGCCAGCAGCCCACCGTGGTCCTACGAGCAGTACTTC. As protein: CASSPPWSYEQYF.

This clonotype was seen ten or more times. The chain is built from TRBV4-2 and TRBJ1-6; D is unresolved. The germline V gene has CDR1 LGHNA and CDR2 YNFKEQ. V dropped 0 bases and J dropped 6 bases, with 9 bases sitting between them. The CDR3 runs to 15 residues. The CDR3 region has the DNA TGTGCCAGCAGCCAAGATACCAGGATTAATTCACCCCTCCACTTT. Amino acids: CASSQDTRINSPLHF.

The chain is built from TRBV28 and TRBJ1-1; 8 bases match TRBD1. Germline V CDR1 and CDR2: MDHEN, SYDVKM. The CDR3 runs to 16 residues. After removal of 6 bases from V and 5 bases from J, the junction contained 14 bases not matched to a gene. The CDR3 DNA is TGTGCCAGCAGACGCCGAAGGACAGGGCGGGGGACTGAAGCTTTCTTT. Its protein product is CASRRRRTGRGTEAFF.

This clonotype was counted ten times or more. The chain recombines TRBV28 with TRBJ2-3; the D gene is possibly TRBD2 (5 bases). The V gene lost 6 bases and the J gene lost 8 bases, with 12 bases spanning the gap. In germline, CDR1 is MDHEN, CDR2 SYDVKM. CDR3 length: 12 amino acids. This chain's CDR3 is CASSQGGLTQYF. CDR3 coding DNA: TGTGCCAGCAGCCAAGGAGGCCTTACGCAGTATTTT.

The chain combines TRBV5-1 with TRBJ2-5, with TRBD1 as a possible D gene (6 bases). Germline V gene sequence: CDR1 SGHRS, CDR2 YFSETQ. The CDR3 has 15 residues. Between the trimmed V and J ends, which lost 3 bases and 2 bases, there was a span of 14 bases. The CDR3 sequence: CASSWGSGQQETQYF. The CDR3 DNA reads as TGCGCCAGCAGCTGGGGGTCCGGACAGCAAGAGACCCAGTACTTC.

This clonotype was seen repeatedly, ten times or more. The chain links TRBV28 to TRBJ2-3, with D maybe TRBD1 (6 bases). CDR1 is MDHEN, CDR2 SYDVKM, per germline. The CDR3 covers 14 residues. V was clipped by 6 bases and J by 0 bases, with 10 bases between them. CDR3: CASRRTGSTDTQYF. The CDR3 nucleotides are TGTGCCAGCAGGCGAACAGGGAGCACAGATACGCAGTATTTT.

This clonotype has only a few counts. This chain links TRBV5-5 with TRBJ2-7; 9 nucleotides match TRBD1. The CDR3 consists of 14 residues. J lost 2 bases, V lost 3 bases, and 3 bases had no gene match. Germline assignment: CDR1 SGHKS and CDR2 YYEKEE (reference sequence). CDR3 in DNA: TGTGCCAGCAGCTCCGGGACAGGGCCCTACGAGCAGTACTTC. This translates into CASSSGTGPYEQYF.

This clonotype has a count of ten or more. The chain employs TRBV6-6 and TRBJ1-6; TRBD1 agrees at 10 bases. CDR1 and CDR2 (germline): MNHNY, SVGAGI (reference sequence). The CDR3 has 15 amino acids. The junction had 6 bases not matched to a gene; V was cut back by 7 bases and J by 6 bases. The CDR3 DNA follows: TGTGCCAGCACCAACAGGGACAGGGGTAATTCACCCCTCCACTTT. As protein: CASTNRDRGNSPLHF.